These 32 T cell receptor beta chains came from one sample sequenced in a study of blood T cell repertoires in COVID-19. Profiled with immunoSEQ multiplex PCR; TCRdb holds only in-frame clones, not every one. The table includes around 130,000 clones, over 80% detected once. Sequenced sample: peripheral blood. These receptors were obtained from a man in his sixties with active or convalescent COVID-19.

This clone showed up just a few times. The CDR3 region has the DNA TGCGCCAGCAGCCGGGGACAGATGTATGGCTACACCTTC. It translates to CASSRGQMYGYTF. The gene calls are TRBV5-1 and TRBJ1-2; the match to TRBD1 covers 7 bases. This CDR3 has 13 residues. Germline CDR1 is SGHRS and CDR2 is YFSETQ. The V and J ends lost 4 bases and 5 bases, in that order; junction bases with no gene match: 5.

Only a few counts were recorded for this clone. This sequence joins TRBV28 and TRBJ1-1, with D maybe TRBD1 (5 bases). CDR3 size: 13 residues. Trimming removed 7 bases from V and 4 bases from J, with 13 bases in between. Germline CDR1 and CDR2: MDHEN and SYDVKM. The CDR3 region is CASTSIGATEAFF. The CDR3 nucleotides read TGTGCCAGCACGTCAATTGGGGCCACTGAAGCTTTCTTT.

The chain is built from TRBV6-2 or TRBV6-3 and TRBJ2-6, with D unresolved. Trimming cost V 2 bases and J 0 bases, with 8 bases left between them. The V gene's germline CDR1 is MNHEY and CDR2 SVGEGT. CDR3 length: 16 residues. The CDR3 DNA reads as TGTGCCAGCAGTTACCGGGTAATCTCTGGGGCCAACGTCCTGACTTTC. Encoded protein: CASSYRVISGANVLTF.

V is TRBV5-5 and J is TRBJ2-6; D is perhaps TRBD1 (6 bases). Germline loops: CDR1 SGHKS, CDR2 YYEKEE (reference sequence). The CDR3 covers 16 residues. V was clipped by 2 bases and J by 4 bases, with 13 bases between them. Here the CDR3 DNA reads TGTGCCAGCAGCTTCTCCACAGGGCCCGGGGCCAACGTCCTGACTTTC. Protein: CASSFSTGPGANVLTF.

This clone has just one count. This chain connects TRBV30 to TRBJ1-2; D is perhaps TRBD1 (5 bases). From germline, CDR1 is GTSNPN and CDR2 SVGIG (reference sequence). The CDR3 spans 12 residues. The V gene lost 2 bases and the J gene lost 3 bases, with 7 bases spanning the gap. The CDR3 DNA follows: TGTGCCTGGAGTACAGGCTACTATGGCTACACCTTC. Residues: CAWSTGYYGYTF. Looking up the rest from reference TRBV30 and TRBJ1-2 gives the full variable domain: SQTIHQWPATLVQPVGSPLSLECTVEGTSNPNLYWYRQAAGRGLQLLFYSVGIGQISSEVPQNLSASRPQDRQFILSSKKLLLSDSGFYLCAWSTGYYGYTFGSGTRLTVV.

A single count supports this clone. The V and J genes are TRBV27 and TRBJ1-2, with 10 bases lining up with TRBD1. This CDR3 is built from 15 residues. V lost 5 bases and J lost 4; bases outside the gene matches: 7. The V gene's germline CDR1 is MNHEY and CDR2 SMNVEV (reference sequence). The CDR3 DNA reads TGTGCCAGCAGTAAGGGGGACAGGGGCATCTATGGCTACACCTTC. It encodes CASSKGDRGIYGYTF.

The chain's CDR3 is CASSFGGNTEAFF. DNA for the CDR3: TGTGCCAGCAGTTTCGGGGGGAACACTGAAGCTTTCTTT. The chain recombines TRBV27 with TRBJ1-1; possibly TRBD1 for D (5 bases). Germline CDR1 reads MNHEY; CDR2 reads SMNVEV (reference sequence). The CDR3 contains 13 residues. The V end was cut by 3 bases, the J end by 1 base, with 6 bases between.

The V and J genes are TRBV5-1 and TRBJ2-7, with 9 nucleotides matching TRBD2. Germline CDR1 is SGHRS and CDR2 is YFSETQ. V gave up 2 bases and J gave up 4 bases; unmatched junction bases: 10. The CDR3 is made up of 16 amino acids. This CDR3 is CASSFRGAGGPYEQYF. The CDR3 DNA follows: TGCGCCAGCAGCTTTAGAGGGGCGGGAGGGCCTTACGAGCAGTACTTC.

The chain couples TRBV29-1 to TRBJ2-1; 9 bases align to TRBD2. The CDR3 is 14 residues long. Germline V gene data show CDR1 as SQVTM and CDR2 as ANQGSEA. Trimming cost V 4 bases and J 6 bases; bases outside gene matches: 7. The CDR3 reads CSVVPGLASNEQFF. CDR3 bases: TGCAGCGTTGTCCCGGGACTAGCTTCCAATGAGCAGTTCTTC.

The J gene is TRBJ2-3, the V gene TRBV29-1; D is unclear. The CDR3 covers 13 residues. V gave up 1 base and J gave up 0 bases, with 5 bases separating them. Germline values: CDR1 SQVTM, CDR2 ANQGSEA. CDR3 DNA sequence: TGCAGCGTTGAAGGTACTAGCACAGATACGCAGTATTTT. It specifies CSVEGTSTDTQYF.

The chain couples TRBV19 to TRBJ1-6; 9 nucleotides agree with TRBD1. Trimming took 5 bases from V and 7 from J; bases not matched to a gene: 6. From germline, CDR1 is LNHDA and CDR2 SQIVND (reference sequence). The CDR3 contains 15 residues. The CDR3, as DNA: TGTGCCAGTAGTGAAGGGACAGGGTGGAATTCACCCCTCCACTTT. It specifies CASSEGTGWNSPLHF.

The CDR3 DNA is TGTGCCAGCTCACCACCTGGGCGTCGAGCTTTCTTT. Translation: CASSPPGRRAFF. The chain joins TRBV18 to TRBJ1-1; D call uncertain. Deletions cut 0 bases from V and 10 bases from J, with 9 bases between. The CDR3 sequence is 12 residues long. The germline V gene encodes CDR1 KGHSH and CDR2 LQKENI.

This chain links TRBV7-2 with TRBJ2-1, with TRBD1 matching over 9 bases. This CDR3 spans 14 amino acids. Germline V gives CDR1 SGHTA, CDR2 FQGNSA. V shed 0 bases and J 10 bases; nucleotides not matched to a gene: 4. This CDR3 reads CASSLANTGGEQFF. In DNA form, the CDR3 reads TGTGCCAGCAGCTTAGCGAATACAGGGGGCGAGCAGTTCTTC.

The rearrangement links TRBV3-1 (or the pseudogene TRBV3-2) to TRBJ1-1; maybe TRBD1 (6 bases). The germline V gene has CDR1 LGHDT and CDR2 YNNKEL (reference sequence). CDR3 size: 16 residues. The V end was cut by 6 bases, the J end by 0 bases, with 17 bases between. For the CDR3, the DNA is TGTGCCAGCAGACAGGGAATCGGGACGGTGAACACTGAAGCTTTCTTT. Translating it yields CASRQGIGTVNTEAFF.

The genes are TRBV10-3 and TRBJ2-1; TRBD1 aligns across 10 bases. Germline loops: CDR1 ENHRY, CDR2 SYGVKD. The junction had 2 bases not matched to a gene; V was cut back by 2 bases and J by 1 base. This CDR3 spans 16 amino acids. The CDR3 sequence is CAISEAGQGSYNEQFF. The CDR3 nucleotides are TGTGCCATCAGTGAGGCGGGACAGGGGTCCTACAATGAGCAGTTCTTC.

V gene TRBV4-1 combines with J gene TRBJ2-2, with unresolved D. This CDR3 has 17 residues. V was trimmed by 3 bases and J by 9 bases, leaving 23 bases between them. Germline V gives CDR1 MGHRA, CDR2 YSYEKL. The DNA for the CDR3 is TGCGCCAGCAGCCAGAGACACTCCCAGACCCCCCCGAGGGAGCTGTTTTTT. Translation: CASSQRHSQTPPRELFF.

V usage is TRBV29-1 and J usage is TRBJ1-3, with D unclear. Germline CDR1 and CDR2: SQVTM and ANQGSEA. This CDR3 is built from 12 residues. The CDR3 protein is CTISGPGNTIYF. The CDR3 DNA reads as TGCACGATTTCGGGTCCTGGAAACACCATATATTTT.

The chain joins TRBV6-5 to TRBJ1-1; TRBD1 matches 8 bases. V was clipped by 6 bases and J by 1 base; unmatched bases: 4. CDR3 length equals 14 residues. The germline CDR1 and CDR2 sequences are MNHEY and SVGAGI. Here the CDR3 DNA reads TGTGCCAGCAGAAAAGGACAGGGGAACACTGAAGCTTTCTTT. This gives the protein CASRKGQGNTEAFF.

This chain links TRBV5-1 with TRBJ2-1; D might be TRBD1 (6 bases). The CDR3 is 14 amino acids. V lost 5 bases and J lost 0, with 9 bases in between. The germline CDR1 and CDR2 sequences are SGHRS and YFSETQ. The CDR3 DNA follows: TGCGCCAGCAGTGACAGGAGCTCCTACAATGAGCAGTTCTTC. It encodes CASSDRSSYNEQFF.

The V call is TRBV24-1, the J call TRBJ1-5, with 9 bases that match TRBD1. Germline V gene data show CDR1 as KGHDR and CDR2 as SFDVKD. J was trimmed by 1 base and V by 10 bases; bases with no gene match: 7. CDR3 size: 15 residues. This CDR3 reads CATQQGAHSNQPQHF. The DNA for the CDR3 is TGTGCCACGCAACAGGGGGCGCACAGCAATCAGCCCCAGCATTTT.

The chain is built from TRBV3-1 (or the pseudogene TRBV3-2) and TRBJ2-7; D uncertain. The germline CDR1 and CDR2 sequences are LGHDT and YNNKEL (reference sequence). The CDR3 has 14 residues. With 0 bases removed from V and 3 bases from J, the gap between germline ends came to 9 bases. CDR3 sequence reads: CASSQDRDIYEQYF. The DNA for the CDR3 is TGTGCCAGCAGCCAAGATCGCGACATCTACGAGCAGTACTTC.

The chain combines TRBV20-1 with TRBJ1-1; no clear D gene. Germline loops: CDR1 DFQATT, CDR2 SNEGSKA (reference sequence). Trimming left V 3 bases short and J 6 bases short, with 20 bases between. This CDR3 is 15 amino acids long. The CDR3 nucleotides read TGCAGTGCTAGTCCCCCCGTCCCCGGGTTGCCTGAAGCTTTCTTT. It codes for CSASPPVPGLPEAFF.

The rearrangement uses TRBV19 and TRBJ2-1; 10 nucleotides align to TRBD2. The CDR3 length is 15 residues. With 6 bases clipped from V and 10 bases from J, the junction kept 12 bases outside the gene matches. Germline V gene sequence: CDR1 LNHDA, CDR2 SQIVND (reference sequence). CDR3 DNA: TGTGCCAGTAGGTGGGCTAGCGGGAGAATTGGGGAGCAGTTCTTC. It is translated as CASRWASGRIGEQFF.

This chain joins TRBV27 and TRBJ1-3; the D gene is possibly TRBD1 (5 bases). From germline, CDR1 is MNHEY and CDR2 SMNVEV (reference sequence). This CDR3 is 14 amino acids long. The ends were cut back, 4 bases at V and 1 base at J, with 8 bases in the middle. The CDR3 DNA reads as TGTGCCAGCAGTTCGACAGCATCTGGAAACACCATATATTTT. This gives the protein CASSSTASGNTIYF.

This chain links TRBV4-2 with TRBJ2-1; 12 bases are shared with TRBD2. Germline V CDR1 and CDR2: LGHNA, YNFKEQ. Trimming cost V 4 bases and J 8 bases; bases outside gene matches: 6. This CDR3 contains 15 residues. DNA of the CDR3: TGTGCCAGCAGCCTCTTGACTAGCGGGAGCGATGAGCAGTTCTTC. Its protein is CASSLLTSGSDEQFF.

The rearrangement links TRBV27 to TRBJ1-5, with TRBD1 as a possible D gene (5 bases). Trimming stripped 0 bases from V and 7 bases from J, with 10 bases between. The CDR3 runs to 14 residues. From germline, CDR1 is MNHEY and CDR2 SMNVEV (reference sequence). The CDR3 loop reads CASSLSRGRQPQHF. The CDR3 DNA follows: TGTGCCAGCAGTTTATCAAGGGGTAGGCAGCCCCAGCATTTT.

The CDR3 region has the DNA TGCGCCAGCAGCGGGGGGGTGCTACCCCAAGAGACCCAGTACTTC. This codes for CASSGGVLPQETQYF. The chain couples TRBV5-1 to TRBJ2-5, with 7 positions matching TRBD2. The CDR3 contains 15 residues. Germline-derived CDR1 and CDR2 are SGHRS and YFSETQ. Trimming removed 4 bases from V and 1 base from J; junction bases left unmatched: 7.

J is TRBJ1-5 and V is TRBV3-1 (or the pseudogene TRBV3-2); D may be TRBD1 (6 bases). Germline loops: CDR1 LGHDT, CDR2 YNNKEL (reference sequence). Trimming removed 7 bases from V and 0 bases from J, with 16 bases in between. The CDR3 length is 16 residues. CDR3 sequence: CASKGGGLTSNQPQHF. CDR3 DNA sequence: TGTGCCAGCAAAGGAGGGGGACTAACTAGCAATCAGCCCCAGCATTTT.

The chain joins TRBV18 to TRBJ1-4; unclear D gene. Germline V CDR1 and CDR2: KGHSH, LQKENI. Trimming took off 2 bases at V and 12 bases at J, with 7 bases between the two ends. CDR3 length: 11 amino acids. Written as DNA, the CDR3 is TGTGCCAGCTCACCAGCTCAGGAACTGTTTTTT. Amino acids: CASSPAQELFF.

The chain links TRBV28 to TRBJ2-7; TRBD1 matches at 8 bases. CDR3 length: 15 amino acids. Germline assignment: CDR1 MDHEN and CDR2 SYDVKM. V lost 3 bases to trimming and J lost 2 bases; unmatched junction nucleotides: 6. The DNA of the CDR3 is TGTGCCAGCAGTTTTGAGGGACAGGCCACCTACGAGCAGTACTTC. Translating gives CASSFEGQATYEQYF.

V is TRBV7-2 and J is TRBJ1-2; 10 bases map to TRBD1. The CDR3 totals 17 residues. Per germline, CDR1 SGHTA and CDR2 FQGNSA. V trimming: 5 bases; J trimming: 7 bases; junction bases outside the gene matches: 16. CDR3 sequence reads: CASSRGGTGARSGGYTF. CDR3 DNA: TGTGCCAGCAGCCGTGGAGGGACAGGGGCGAGGAGCGGTGGCTACACCTTC.

The chain is built from TRBV5-1 and TRBJ2-2; the match to TRBD1 covers 8 bases. CDR3 size: 16 residues. Germline-derived CDR1 and CDR2 are SGHRS and YFSETQ. V lost 4 bases and J lost 5; bases outside the gene matches: 10. The CDR3 DNA is TGCGCCAGCAGCCCCGCCGGGACAGGTTATACCGGGGAGCTGTTTTTT. This encodes CASSPAGTGYTGELFF.